Each of the 18 T cell receptor beta chains below was sequenced from the same sample in a study of T cells after yellow fever vaccination. Using its own MiXCR run on the 5' RACE reads, TCRdb lists one record per CDR3 protein. The repertoire holds a few hundred thousand distinct CDR3 sequences, with roughly a fifth as singletons. The input for sequencing was PBMCs, taken 15 days after the yellow fever booster vaccination. All receptors derive from a man aged 25 to 45 who received the YFV17D yellow fever vaccine.

This chain joins TRBV24-1 and TRBJ1-1; D unresolved. Germline V gene sequence: CDR1 KGHDR, CDR2 SFDVKD. The CDR3 is 13 amino acids. Trimming cost V 1 base and J 6 bases, with 8 bases left between them. The CDR3 DNA follows: TGTGCCACCAGTGATTTTTTAAGATCTGAAGCTTTCTTT. Translation: CATSDFLRSEAFF.

This clonotype was counted only a few times. The genes are TRBV7-6 and TRBJ1-6; D not resolved. Germline assignment: CDR1 SGHVS and CDR2 FNYEAQ. The V gene lost 5 bases and the J gene lost 6 bases, with 8 bases spanning the gap. This CDR3 region has 13 residues. CDR3 protein: CASSKQPNSPLHF. For the CDR3, the DNA is TGTGCCAGCAGCAAGCAGCCTAATTCACCCCTCCACTTT.

The V gene is TRBV28, the J gene TRBJ1-6; no clear D gene. Germline assignment: CDR1 MDHEN and CDR2 SYDVKM. This CDR3 comprises 13 residues. Between the trimmed V and J ends, which lost 4 bases and 7 bases, there was a span of 8 bases. The CDR3 sequence: CASSYTVNSPLHF. The CDR3 nucleotides are TGTGCCAGCAGTTATACAGTGAATTCACCCCTCCACTTT.

The chain combines TRBV6-1 with TRBJ2-5; perhaps TRBD1 as D (6 bases). The CDR3 is 14 residues long. Trimming cost V 7 bases and J 4 bases, with 16 bases left between them. The V gene's germline CDR1 is MNHNS and CDR2 SASEGT. The CDR3 loop reads CASISGVKGETQYF. For the CDR3, the DNA is TGTGCCAGCATATCAGGGGTAAAAGGAGAGACCCAGTACTTC.

This clonotype has more than one count but fewer than ten. This chain connects TRBV29-1 to TRBJ2-5; D remains unclear. CDR1 is SQVTM, CDR2 ANQGSEA, per germline. This CDR3 is built from 12 residues. V gave up 7 bases and J gave up 0 bases, with 9 bases separating them. In DNA form, the CDR3 reads TGCAGCGCGCTTGAGTACCAAGAGACCCAGTACTTC. This sequence encodes CSALEYQETQYF.

In its sample, this clonotype was seen a few times. The chain couples TRBV7-2 to TRBJ2-3; 7 bases are shared with TRBD1. V lost 3 bases to trimming and J lost 13 bases; unmatched junction nucleotides: 10. CDR3 size: 13 residues. CDR1 is SGHTA, CDR2 FQGNSA, per germline. The CDR3 spells CASSFVSLDREYF. In nucleotides, the CDR3 is TGTGCCAGCAGCTTCGTTTCGCTCGACAGGGAGTATTTT.

This clonotype was seen a few times. The chain uses TRBV10-3 and TRBJ2-3; no reliable D call. Trimming stripped 3 bases from V and 4 bases from J, with 5 bases between. This CDR3 is 12 amino acids long. The germline gives CDR1 ENHRY, CDR2 SYGVKD. CDR3: CAISDPPDTQYF. In DNA form, the CDR3 reads TGTGCCATCAGTGATCCCCCAGATACGCAGTATTTT.

This clonotype has more than one count but fewer than ten. The chain couples TRBV29-1 to TRBJ2-2; TRBD2 is a possible D gene (6 bases). V gave up 1 base and J gave up 7 bases, with 7 bases separating them. CDR3 size: 12 residues. Germline loops: CDR1 SQVTM, CDR2 ANQGSEA. The CDR3 region has the DNA TGCAGCGTTGAAGGCGGGATCGGGGAGCTGTTTTTT. Amino acids: CSVEGGIGELFF.

This chain joins TRBV7-8 and TRBJ2-1; D is uncertain. Germline V gene data show CDR1 as SGHVS and CDR2 as FQNEAQ. The CDR3 consists of 15 residues. Trimming removed 1 base from V and 4 bases from J, with 11 bases in between. CDR3 nucleotide sequence: TGTGCCAGCAGCTTAGTGCTCGGAGCATACAATGAGCAGTTCTTC. Protein: CASSLVLGAYNEQFF.

The chain carries TRBV7-3 and TRBJ2-7, with 7 bases aligning to TRBD1. Germline lookup yields CDR1 SGHTA and CDR2 FQGTGA. This CDR3 has 15 amino acids. V lost 5 bases, J lost 0 bases, and 7 bases stayed unmatched. CDR3 amino acids: CASSEGAGGSYEQYF. The CDR3 DNA reads as TGTGCCAGCAGCGAAGGGGCAGGGGGCTCCTACGAGCAGTACTTC.

This clonotype was counted a few times. This sequence joins TRBV28 and TRBJ2-5, with 12 nucleotides matching TRBD2. This CDR3 is 16 amino acids long. Germline assignment: CDR1 MDHEN and CDR2 SYDVKM. V lost 2 bases and J lost 6; bases outside the gene matches: 7. The CDR3 reads CASSLGASGRGKTQYF. As DNA, the CDR3 is TGTGCCAGCAGTTTAGGGGCTAGCGGGAGGGGGAAGACCCAGTACTTC.

The table lists this clonotype with a few counts. The J gene is TRBJ1-5, the V gene TRBV3-1; no reliable D call. Trimming cost V 1 base and J 2 bases, with 3 bases left between them. The CDR3 is 13 residues long. The V gene's germline CDR1 is LGHDT and CDR2 YNNKEL (reference sequence). The CDR3 here is CASSQAGNQPQHF. The CDR3 region has the DNA TGTGCCAGCAGCCAAGCCGGCAATCAGCCCCAGCATTTT.

The CDR3 reads CATSRVRGLGGSEAFF. CDR3 DNA sequence: TGTGCCACCAGCAGAGTCCGGGGACTGGGAGGCTCTGAAGCTTTCTTT. The V call is TRBV15, the J call TRBJ1-1; possibly TRBD1 for D (5 bases). The CDR3 is made up of 16 amino acids. V was cut by 1 base and J by 6 bases, with 18 bases left in between. Germline-derived CDR1 and CDR2 are LNHNV and YYDKDF (reference sequence).

This clonotype turned up a few times. J is TRBJ2-5 and V is TRBV20-1; D gene uncertain. The CDR3 spans 13 residues. The germline V gene has CDR1 DFQATT and CDR2 SNEGSKA (reference sequence). V dropped 3 bases and J dropped 4 bases, with 12 bases sitting between them. The CDR3 protein is CSARWTGGETQYF. In DNA form, the CDR3 reads TGCAGTGCTAGGTGGACCGGTGGAGAGACCCAGTACTTC.

The gene calls are TRBV4-3 and TRBJ2-2, with D maybe TRBD1 (5 bases). V was trimmed by 4 bases and J by 2 bases, leaving 14 bases between them. The CDR3 sequence is 16 residues long. Germline CDR1 is LGHNA and CDR2 is YSLEER. CDR3 nucleotides: TGCGCCAGCAGCCCCGACAGCGATCCCAACACCGGGGAGCTGTTTTTT. Residues: CASSPDSDPNTGELFF.

This clonotype has a handful of counts. This chain connects TRBV24-1 to TRBJ2-2; 7 bases align to TRBD1. V lost 3 bases to trimming and J lost 5 bases; unmatched junction nucleotides: 17. There are 19 residues in the CDR3. Germline V CDR1 and CDR2: KGHDR, SFDVKD. This CDR3 reads CATSDNPGQYSVRTGELFF. CDR3 in DNA: TGTGCCACCAGTGATAATCCGGGACAGTATAGTGTAAGAACCGGGGAGCTGTTTTTT.

At least ten counts were recorded for this clonotype. The chain carries TRBV7-9 and TRBJ2-3, with 14 bases aligning to TRBD2. The CDR3 has 16 residues. Germline values: CDR1 SEHNR, CDR2 FQNEAQ (reference sequence). V shed 4 bases, J shed 6 bases, and the junction held 6 bases outside the gene matches. In DNA, the CDR3 is TGTGCCAGCAGCTCGACTAGCGGGAGGGCCTTTGATACGCAGTATTTT. It specifies CASSSTSGRAFDTQYF.

This clonotype appeared a few times. The V gene is TRBV7-2, the J gene TRBJ2-5; D unclear. Trimming shortened V by 1 base and J by 4 bases, and 10 bases separated the two germline ends. CDR1 and CDR2 (germline): SGHTA, FQGNSA. The CDR3 length is 14 residues. DNA for the CDR3: TGTGCCAGCAGCTTAGTACATAGTTCAGAGACCCAGTACTTC. Encoded protein: CASSLVHSSETQYF.